This TCR beta chain comes out of a study of regulatory T cells in long-lasting Graves disease. General study findings and limits: Only a small sample size was used, which may have cut accuracy. Between persistent patients, 2,500 to 3,500 public clonotypes were shared, exceeding the roughly 920 shared between new patients.

Time point of the sample: newly diagnosed GD, antithyroid drugs for less than 3 months. From RNA extracted from PBMCs, the TCR library was made. This clonotype appeared many times. Its matching antigen is unknown. V trimming: 5 bases; J trimming: 6 bases; junction bases outside the gene matches: 12. This CDR3 spans 16 amino acids. Arm-PCR of CDR3 regions with iRepertoire HTBI primers generated TCR beta libraries. TCRdb reanalysed the multiplex PCR reads using MiXCR and keeps one entry per CDR3 protein. Of around 420,000 distinct CDR3 sequences in the sample, over 12% were seen once. In addition, the sample was reused for a study of T cells in Graves' hyperthyroidism and ophthalmopathy. That work adds: The patients, who ranged from 18 to 65 in age, presented with newly diagnosed hyperthyroidism lasting under 2 months. A first-round RT-PCR of the TCR CDR3 used the HTBI primer set.

Sequences were derived from peripheral blood mononuclear cells (PBMCs), sampled at new diagnosis, from a patient treated with antithyroid drugs. V is TRBV12-3 or TRBV12-4 and J is TRBJ2-2, with TRBD2 matching 7 bases. This TCR derives from a woman in her forties with Graves disease. The CDR3 protein is CASSQRTVGRSGELFF. The CDR3 coding sequence is TGTGCCAGCAGTCAAAGGACTGTCGGGAGGTCCGGGGAGCTGTTTTTT.